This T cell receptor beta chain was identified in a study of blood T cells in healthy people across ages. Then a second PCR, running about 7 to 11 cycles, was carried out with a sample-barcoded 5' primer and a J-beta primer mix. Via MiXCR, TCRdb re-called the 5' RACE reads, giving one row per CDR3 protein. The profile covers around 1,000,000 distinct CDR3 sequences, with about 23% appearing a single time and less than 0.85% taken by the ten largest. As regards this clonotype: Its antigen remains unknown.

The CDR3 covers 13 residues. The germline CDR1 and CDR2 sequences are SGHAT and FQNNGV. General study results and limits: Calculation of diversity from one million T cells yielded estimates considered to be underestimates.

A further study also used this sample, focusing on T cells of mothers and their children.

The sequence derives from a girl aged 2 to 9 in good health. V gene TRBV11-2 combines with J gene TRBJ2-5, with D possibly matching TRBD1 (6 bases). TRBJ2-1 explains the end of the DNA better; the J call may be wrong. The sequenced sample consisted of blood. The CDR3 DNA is TGTGCCAGCAGCTGGGCTACAGGGAATGAGCAGTTCTTC. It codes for CASSWATGNEQFF.